Listed below are T cell receptor beta chains from one sample, sequenced in a study of cytomegalovirus exposure and HLA in healthy donors. Sequencing was performed with immunoSEQ multiplex PCR; in TCRdb, only in-frame clones are kept and a portion is missing. Among about 100,000 clones listed, approximately 79% were seen once. What was sequenced was PBMCs. These receptors came from a woman in her thirties or forties in good health and CMV-seronegative. Each CDR3 is given with its conserved first and last residue.

cdr3_length j_call v_call cdr3_aa
15 TRBJ1-2 TRBV9 CASSVAGTEVSGYTF
14 TRBJ2-2 TRBV6-1 CASSGGPSTGELFF
17 TRBJ1-1 TRBV4-1 CASSQGGPYEGAPEAFF
14 TRBJ2-1 TRBV6-1 CASTLTVTYNEQFF
14 TRBJ1-5 TRBV19 CATRTTGSNQPQHF
17 TRBJ1-4 TRBV19 CASSPRDRGLWKEKLFF
11 TRBJ2-3 TRBV2 CASSARDTQYF
14 TRBJ1-2 TRBV27 CASSFWGGDYGYTF
15 TRBJ2-2 TRBV6-6 CASSRTDRGTGELFF
16 TRBJ2-1 TRBV6-1 CASSEVSGTGGDEQFF
11 NA TRBV7-9 CASSFMNEQYF
16 TRBJ1-1 TRBV4-1 CASSRDAGTENTEAFF
18 TRBJ1-6 TRBV7-2 CASSQWAGGVSYNSPLHF
14 TRBJ2-7 TRBV19 CASSISAGGSEQYF
11 TRBJ2-7 TRBV7-2 CASSYNYEQYF
15 TRBJ2-3 TRBV19 CASSIEWRGSATQYF
15 TRBJ1-1 TRBV30 CAWSGSTGKYDEAFF
14 TRBJ2-1 TRBV28 CASIPAGPTDEQFF
17 TRBJ2-4 TRBV14 CASSQGGRGWAKNIQYF
14 TRBJ2-2 TRBV28 CASSLSGNTGELFF
12 TRBJ2-7 TRBV6-4 CASRSSSQEQYF
15 TRBJ2-3 TRBV28 CASRASGESADTQYF
15 TRBJ2-2 TRBV9 CASSLETGSTGELFF
15 TRBJ1-5 TRBV19 CASSGAGRSNQPQHF
17 TRBJ1-1 TRBV5-6 CASSDGGQTVLNTEAFF
14 TRBJ1-4 TRBV19 CASSINRGREKLFF
18 TRBJ1-5 TRBV7-9 CASSPGQRFGLYNQPQHF
16 TRBJ1-2 TRBV6-1 CASSEGDGARGYGYTF
14 TRBJ1-3 TRBV28 CASNRGAQGNTIYF
14 TRBJ1-1 TRBV7-9 CASSGRDMNTEAFF
14 TRBJ1-1 TRBV10-2 CASSSSLWNTEAFF
13 TRBJ2-4 TRBV5-1 CASSLGFGNIQYF
17 TRBJ1-3 TRBV9 CASSFGQGIFSGNTIYF
13 TRBJ2-7 TRBV7-8 CASSWGETYEQYF
14 NA TRBV18 CASSLQDPEDEQYF
18 TRBJ2-1 TRBV19 CASSIVAGGTGGYNEQFF
13 TRBJ1-2 TRBV7-2 CASSWEGTDGYTF
15 TRBJ2-3 TRBV2 CASSEAAGGTDTQYF
15 TRBJ2-1 TRBV10-1 CASSEFLGTGNEQFF
14 TRBJ1-1 TRBV5-1 CASSEGDRDTEAFF
16 TRBJ2-3 TRBV27 CTSSPLNRGGTDTQYF
13 TRBJ2-5 TRBV6-1 CASSEAQGSPQYF
23 TRBJ1-5 TRBV9 CASSVPDRAGAGVKSRGNQPQHF
20 TRBJ2-5 TRBV6-1 CASSEAGGTSGEEGQETQYF
16 TRBJ2-5 TRBV7-8 CASSSWTSGTQETQYF
13 TRBJ2-5 TRBV28 CASTWGVGETQYF
15 TRBJ1-2 TRBV18 CASSPQTGRAGGYTF
12 TRBJ2-7 TRBV10-1 CASSETRGEQYF
15 TRBJ2-3 TRBV2 CASRGGLAGTDTQYF
14 TRBJ2-7 TRBV7-2 CASSLRSGDREQYF
16 TRBJ2-5 TRBV30 CAWKAGAGRGQETQYF
15 TRBJ1-5 TRBV7-9 CASSGRQGRNQPQHF
14 TRBJ2-3 TRBV18 CASSPGDRTDTQYF
15 TRBJ2-3 TRBV5-4 CASSLRGTSTDTQYF
14 TRBJ2-1 TRBV5-1 CASSLAPELDEQFF
17 TRBJ2-2 TRBV4-1 CASSPTSVPPYTGELFF
15 TRBJ2-7 TRBV5-6 CASSLGSGVSYEQYF